Shown below are 29 T cell receptor beta chains from a single sample sequenced in a study of T cell changes during pregnancy in multiple sclerosis. Clones were read by immunoSEQ multiplex PCR, and TCRdb kept only the in-frame ones, dropping some. The top ten hold 0.55% to 0.7% of the sample, which has fewer than 25,000 clones, about 89% seen once. The specimen comprised CD4+ T cells from peripheral blood mononuclear cells, sampled in the third trimester of pregnancy. These receptors were obtained from a female donor in good health, enrolled as a control in a pregnancy study.

The J gene is TRBJ1-1, the V gene TRBV29-1, with 8 bases matching TRBD1. V trimming: 6 bases; J trimming: 11 bases; junction bases outside the gene matches: 11. This CDR3 spans 12 amino acids. CDR1 is SQVTM, CDR2 ANQGSEA, per germline. The CDR3 region has the DNA TGCAGCGTGGCGGGACAGGCAGGGGGGGCTTTCTTT. Protein sequence: CSVAGQAGGAFF.

J is TRBJ2-3 and V is TRBV10-3, with D hard to call. V was shortened by 0 bases and J by 8 bases, with 12 bases between the two germline ends. This CDR3 has 14 residues. Germline CDR1 is ENHRY and CDR2 is SYGVKD. CDR3 sequence (DNA): TGTGCCATCAGTGAGTCGCCCCTTTCGGGTACGCAGTATTTT. Residues: CAISESPLSGTQYF.

The chain uses TRBV6-6 and TRBJ1-5; no clear D. Deletions cut 7 bases from V and 4 bases from J, with 11 bases between. CDR3 size: 13 residues. The germline gives CDR1 MNHNY, CDR2 SVGAGI (reference sequence). This chain's CDR3 is CASTGSPNQPQHF. Here the CDR3 DNA reads TGTGCCAGCACGGGGTCTCCGAATCAGCCCCAGCATTTT.

This chain links TRBV4-1 with TRBJ1-2, with D tentatively TRBD1 (5 bases). This CDR3 comprises 16 residues. With 4 bases removed from V and 7 bases from J, the gap between germline ends came to 22 bases. Germline V lookup: CDR1 MGHRA, CDR2 YSYEKL. The CDR3 is CASSPALPGTLGGYTF. The CDR3 region has the DNA TGCGCCAGCAGCCCCGCATTGCCCGGGACTCTTGGTGGCTACACCTTC.

The V and J genes are TRBV11-2 and TRBJ1-3, with a possible D match to TRBD1 (6 bases). From germline, CDR1 is SGHAT and CDR2 FQNNGV. V shed 5 bases and J shed 0 bases, with 14 bases lying between them. The CDR3 has 16 amino acids. This CDR3 is CASSNRVSRSGNTIYF. The CDR3, as DNA: TGTGCCAGCAGCAACAGGGTATCCCGCTCTGGAAACACCATATATTTT.

V is TRBV7-3 and J is TRBJ2-3, with TRBD2 matching 7 bases. Losses at the gene ends were 5 bases for V and 0 bases for J; bases not matched to a gene: 2. Germline V lookup: CDR1 SGHTA, CDR2 FQGTGA. CDR3 size: 14 residues. This CDR3 is CASSKLASTDTQYF. CDR3 nucleotide sequence: TGTGCCAGCAGCAAACTAGCGAGCACAGATACGCAGTATTTT.

This clone was picked up one time. The rearrangement links TRBV19 to TRBJ1-1; 9 bases align to TRBD1. This CDR3 spans 14 amino acids. V shed 7 bases, J shed 4 bases, and the junction held 7 bases outside the gene matches. Germline lookup yields CDR1 LNHDA and CDR2 SQIVND (reference sequence). The CDR3: CASTPTGGGTEAFF. The DNA of the CDR3 is TGTGCCAGTACCCCTACAGGGGGCGGCACTGAAGCTTTCTTT.

This clone was seen only a few times. The chain couples TRBV5-4 to TRBJ2-2, with 8 positions matching TRBD2. The length of the CDR3 is 16 residues. Germline-derived CDR1 and CDR2 are SGHNT and YYREEE (reference sequence). The V segment lost 0 bases and the J segment 2 bases; nucleotides outside the gene matches: 3. CDR3 nucleotide sequence: TGTGCCAGCAGCTTGGTGGTAGCGGGAAACACCGGGGAGCTGTTTTTT. It encodes CASSLVVAGNTGELFF.

J is TRBJ2-5 and V is TRBV2; 10 nucleotides line up with TRBD2. Germline CDR1 and CDR2: SNHLY and FYNNEI. CDR3 length: 17 amino acids. J was trimmed by 1 base and V by 0 bases; bases with no gene match: 5. The CDR3 reads CASSEAASGGFQETQYF. The DNA of the CDR3 is TGTGCCAGCAGTGAAGCGGCTAGCGGGGGTTTCCAAGAGACCCAGTACTTC.

V usage is TRBV19 and J usage is TRBJ2-5; TRBD1 is a possible D gene (5 bases). Germline CDR1 reads LNHDA; CDR2 reads SQIVND (reference sequence). V lost 7 bases and J lost 2, with 17 bases in between. This CDR3 has 15 amino acids. CDR3 protein: CASTPNAGMQETQYF. The CDR3 coding sequence is TGTGCCAGTACCCCAAATGCAGGGATGCAAGAGACCCAGTACTTC. Variable domain in full (rest from reference TRBV19 and TRBJ2-5): DGGITQSPKYLFRKEGQNVTLSCEQNLNHDAMYWYRQDPGQGLRLIYYSQIVNDFQKGDIAEGYSVSREKKESFPLTVTSAQKNPTAFYLCASTPNAGMQETQYFGPGTRLLVL.

The chain uses TRBV7-2 and TRBJ1-2; 9 bases align to TRBD1. The CDR3 runs 15 residues. Germline loops: CDR1 SGHTA, CDR2 FQGNSA. J gave up 4 bases and V 5 bases, and 8 bases lay outside the gene matches. The CDR3 DNA follows: TGTGCCAGCAGCCCCCGGACAGGGGACGGCTATGGCTACACCTTC. This sequence encodes CASSPRTGDGYGYTF. The entire variable domain, with the rest obtained from reference TRBV7-2 and TRBJ1-2, is as follows: GAGVSQSPSNKVTEKGKDVELRCDPISGHTALYWYRQSLGQGLEFLIYFQGNSAPDKSGLPSDRFSAERTGGSVSTLTIQRTQQEDSAVYLCASSPRTGDGYGYTFGSGTRLTVV.

The V call is TRBV7-2, the J call TRBJ2-7; tentatively, D is TRBD2 (6 bases). V lost 3 bases and J lost 5, with 23 bases in between. This CDR3 region has 17 residues. CDR1 SGHTA and CDR2 FQGNSA come from the germline V gene. This chain's CDR3 is CASSLMYGGVVFHEQYF. In DNA, the CDR3 is TGTGCCAGCAGCTTGATGTACGGAGGGGTTGTATTTCACGAGCAGTACTTC.

The rearrangement uses TRBV29-1 and TRBJ1-1; 12 bases fit TRBD1. CDR3 length: 15 residues. V shed 6 bases, J shed 1 base, and the junction held 6 bases outside the gene matches. Germline values: CDR1 SQVTM, CDR2 ANQGSEA. Here the CDR3 DNA reads TGCAGCGTCGCCGGGACAGGGGGCAGGAACACTGAAGCTTTCTTT. Residues: CSVAGTGGRNTEAFF.

The rearrangement joins TRBV4-2 to TRBJ1-2, with D possibly being TRBD1 (6 bases). Germline V gene data show CDR1 as LGHNA and CDR2 as YNFKEQ. V gave up 0 bases and J gave up 8 bases, with 16 bases separating them. The CDR3 runs to 15 residues. Written as DNA, the CDR3 is TGTGCCAGCAGCCAAGAGGGACAACCTGGAGACGGCTACACCTTC. Encoded protein: CASSQEGQPGDGYTF.

This clone was counted a single time. J is TRBJ1-2 and V is TRBV11-2; 7 bases are a match to TRBD1. Germline values: CDR1 SGHAT, CDR2 FQNNGV. The V gene end was trimmed by 2 bases and the J gene end by 4 bases; junction bases not matched to a gene: 7. The CDR3 sequence is 15 residues long. The CDR3: CASSLLGRGVYGYTF. CDR3 nucleotides: TGTGCCAGCAGCTTATTGGGCAGGGGGGTCTATGGCTACACCTTC.

V is TRBV27 and J is TRBJ1-1; a weak D match, TRBD1 (6 bases). CDR3 length: 17 residues. V was pared by 2 bases and J by 4 bases, with 20 bases between. Germline CDR1 and CDR2: MNHEY and SMNVEV (reference sequence). CDR3 bases: TGTGCCAGCAGTTTAATTTCGGGGGGGGGCATGGTCACTGAAGCTTTCTTT. This gives the protein CASSLISGGGMVTEAFF.

The chain carries TRBV9 and TRBJ2-7; D is perhaps TRBD1 (6 bases). The CDR3 has 14 amino acids. V dropped 0 bases and J dropped 4 bases, with 11 bases sitting between them. Germline V gene sequence: CDR1 SGDLS, CDR2 YYNGEE. The CDR3 sequence is CASSVAVGGYEQYF. DNA for the CDR3: TGTGCCAGCAGCGTAGCAGTAGGGGGATACGAGCAGTACTTC.

This chain links TRBV27 with TRBJ2-1; 12 nucleotides agree with TRBD2. CDR3 size: 17 residues. With V trimmed by 5 bases and J by 6 bases, 11 bases remained unmatched. Germline V gene data show CDR1 as MNHEY and CDR2 as SMNVEV (reference sequence). The chain's CDR3 is CASSHRVGLAGRNEQFF. Here the CDR3 DNA reads TGTGCCAGCAGTCACAGGGTGGGACTAGCGGGTCGCAATGAGCAGTTCTTC.

The genes are TRBV5-1 and TRBJ2-7, with 10 bases identical to TRBD2. The CDR3 contains 16 residues. V dropped 4 bases and J dropped 7; count of bases not matched to a gene: 14. Germline V lookup: CDR1 SGHRS, CDR2 YFSETQ. This CDR3 reads CASSTWGLAPAPEQYF. The CDR3 DNA sequence: TGCGCCAGCAGCACCTGGGGACTAGCGCCGGCCCCAGAGCAGTACTTC.

The chain is built from TRBV11-2 and TRBJ2-7, with D possibly being TRBD1 (6 bases). V lost 8 bases and J lost 3, with 14 bases in between. CDR3 length: 13 residues. In germline, CDR1 is SGHAT, CDR2 FQNNGV. This CDR3 reads CASGGLQSYEQYF. Written as DNA, the CDR3 is TGTGCCAGCGGGGGCCTTCAGAGCTACGAGCAGTACTTC.

The V gene is TRBV28, the J gene TRBJ2-5; 10 bases align to TRBD1. Germline V gene sequence: CDR1 MDHEN, CDR2 SYDVKM. The CDR3 covers 16 residues. V dropped 1 base and J dropped 0; count of bases not matched to a gene: 2. For the CDR3, the DNA is TGTGCCAGCAGTTTATCGGGACAGGGGCACCAAGAGACCCAGTACTTC. It is translated as CASSLSGQGHQETQYF.

This chain uses TRBV19 with TRBJ2-1, with 10 bases that match TRBD2. The CDR3 loop spans 16 amino acids. Germline CDR1 reads LNHDA; CDR2 reads SQIVND (reference sequence). The V gene end was trimmed by 7 bases and the J gene end by 6 bases; junction bases not matched to a gene: 12. CDR3 region: CASKEREGIGGNEQFF. CDR3 bases: TGTGCCAGTAAGGAGCGGGAGGGCATCGGAGGCAATGAGCAGTTCTTC.

The J gene is TRBJ2-4, the V gene TRBV5-4; D is uncertain. The CDR3 contains 15 residues. Germline loops: CDR1 SGHNT, CDR2 YYREEE (reference sequence). Trimming took off 2 bases at V and 3 bases at J, with 12 bases between the two ends. The CDR3 protein is CASSLGGSDKNIQYF. The DNA of the CDR3 is TGTGCCAGCAGCTTAGGCGGAAGTGACAAAAACATTCAGTACTTC.

This chain joins TRBV7-3 and TRBJ1-2, with D possibly being TRBD1 (6 bases). Germline V gene sequence: CDR1 SGHTA, CDR2 FQGTGA. This CDR3 comprises 15 residues. Deletions cut 5 bases from V and 6 bases from J, with 19 bases between. This chain's CDR3 is CASSRTPDRNDGYTF. CDR3 DNA sequence: TGTGCCAGCAGCCGTACCCCGGACAGAAACGATGGCTACACCTTC. Variable domain in full (rest from reference TRBV7-3 and TRBJ1-2): GAGVSQTPSNKVTEKGKYVELRCDPISGHTALYWYRQSLGQGPEFLIYFQGTGAADDSGLPNDRFFAVRPEGSVSTLKIQRTERGDSAVYLCASSRTPDRNDGYTFGSGTRLTVV.

The gene calls are TRBV11-2 and TRBJ2-5, with 12 bases lining up with TRBD1. V gave up 7 bases and J gave up 4 bases; unmatched junction bases: 7. Germline V gives CDR1 SGHAT, CDR2 FQNNGV. The length of the CDR3 is 15 residues. The CDR3 spells CASTPGTGGLETQYF. DNA of the CDR3: TGTGCCAGCACCCCAGGGACAGGGGGCTTAGAGACCCAGTACTTC.

The genes are TRBV19 and TRBJ1-3, with D tentatively TRBD1 (6 bases). CDR3 size: 15 residues. The germline V and J ends were trimmed by 4 bases and 0 bases, with 10 bases remaining between them. In germline, CDR1 is LNHDA, CDR2 SQIVND (reference sequence). This CDR3 reads CASSTTGSSGNTIYF. DNA of the CDR3: TGTGCCAGTAGTACTACAGGGTCCTCTGGAAACACCATATATTTT.

About this clone: At the DNA level, this CDR3 is encoded by other sequences in the same sample as well. The V and J genes are TRBV18 and TRBJ1-1, with D unresolved. Trimming stripped 2 bases from V and 1 base from J, with 5 bases between. Looked up from germline, CDR1 is KGHSH and CDR2 is LQKENI. The CDR3 is made up of 13 amino acids. CDR3 nucleotides: TGTGCCAGCTCACCAACGGGGAACACTGAAGCTTTCTTT. It encodes CASSPTGNTEAFF.

This clone appeared once. J is TRBJ1-1 and V is TRBV25-1; D remains ambiguous. The CDR3 has 13 amino acids. The germline V and J ends were trimmed by 7 bases and 6 bases, with 15 bases remaining between them. Germline V gene lookup returns CDR1 MGHDK and CDR2 SYGVNS. The CDR3: CASTAQERAEAFF. DNA for the CDR3: TGTGCCAGCACCGCCCAGGAGCGGGCTGAAGCTTTCTTT.

This chain uses TRBV27 with TRBJ2-3, with TRBD2 matching 11 bases. The germline CDR1 and CDR2 sequences are MNHEY and SMNVEV (reference sequence). This CDR3 has 15 residues. V shed 6 bases and J 2 bases; nucleotides not matched to a gene: 4. The CDR3 here is CASRGTSGITDTQYF. The CDR3, as DNA: TGTGCCAGCAGGGGGACTAGCGGAATCACAGATACGCAGTATTTT.